The entry that follows covers one T cell receptor (beta chain) sequence. Its antigen remains unknown. This CDR3 comprises 13 residues. The ends were cut back, 5 bases at V and 6 bases at J, with 10 bases in the middle. Germline CDR1 and CDR2: SGHNT and YENEEA. Clones were read by immunoSEQ multiplex PCR, and TCRdb kept only the in-frame ones, dropping some. The sample has just over 50,000 clones, just under 80% seen once; the top ten hold under 4.5%. This sample is drawn from a study of early stage breast cancer tumors. On the study more broadly: About 70% of the 16 invasive tumors were ER+, PR+ and HER2-. Among roughly 12 ER+/PR+/HER2- tumors, eight were ductal, four lobular. Study-wide results and caveats: Most shared enriched TCRB sequences were commonly generated ones. In most of the 16 patients, blood comparison separated tumor from normal breast.

The genes are TRBV11-3 and TRBJ2-2; possible D gene TRBD1, 5 bases. Sequenced sample: blood. The sequence was collected from a person in their 40s with breast cancer. The CDR3 DNA sequence: TGTGCCAGCAGCAATCCAGGGTCCGGGGAGCTGTTTTTT. This codes for CASSNPGSGELFF.